Listed below are T cell receptor beta chains from one sample, sequenced in a study of cytomegalovirus exposure and HLA in healthy donors. Here immunoSEQ multiplex PCR was the method, and the copy in TCRdb shows in-frame clones only, minus some. This sample contains 200,000 to 250,000 clones. Sequenced: PBMCs. The receptor set was obtained from a girl aged 2 to 10 in good health and CMV-seropositive. The CDR3 runs from the conserved cysteine through the conserved F or W. The order of the fields is J gene, V gene, D gene, CDR3 protein, CDR3 DNA. D genes are given only for firm matches.

TRBJ1-3	TRBV4-1	NA	CASSQDRELLSGNTIYF	TGCGCCAGCAGCCAAGATCGGGAGCTCCTCTCTGGAAACACCATATATTTT
TRBJ2-2	TRBV5-1	TRBD2	CASSFGLEWNTGELFF	TGCGCCAGCAGCTTCGGACTAGAGTGGAACACCGGGGAGCTGTTTTTT
TRBJ1-2	TRBV6-1	NA	CASSEGGPTGGYAF	TGTGCCAGCAGTGAAGGGGGTCCTACGGGAGGCTACGCCTTC
TRBJ1-5	TRBV10-1	TRBD1	CAATTGNSNQPQHF	TGCGCCGCAACGACAGGGAATAGCAATCAGCCCCAGCATTTT
TRBJ1-1	TRBV11-3	NA	CASPHRNTEAFF	TGTGCCAGCCCCCACAGGAACACTGAAGCTTTCTTT
TRBJ1-5	TRBV7-2	TRBD1	CASSFQGDSNQPQHF	TGTGCCAGCAGCTTCCAGGGGGATAGCAATCAGCCCCAGCATTTT
TRBJ1-1	TRBV30	NA	CAWSRVNTEAFF	TGTGCCTGGAGCAGGGTGAACACTGAAGCTTTCTTT
TRBJ2-3	TRBV4-1	NA	CASSPLGGTQYF	TGCGCCAGCAGCCCCCTCGGGGGTACGCAGTATTTT
TRBJ1-3	TRBV11-2	NA	CASSLAPGYSGNTIYF	TGTGCCAGCAGCTTAGCACCAGGGTACTCTGGAAACACCATATATTTT
TRBJ1-1	TRBV5-1	NA	CASSLGMNTEAFF	TGCGCCAGCAGCTTGGGTATGAACACTGAAGCTTTCTTT
TRBJ2-3	TRBV10-3	NA	CASLGSTDTQYF	TGTGCCAGCCTAGGATCCACAGATACGCAGTATTTT
TRBJ2-3	TRBV12-5	TRBD2	CASGLVGSGAPDTQYF	TGTGCTAGTGGTTTGGTAGGTAGCGGGGCACCAGATACGCAGTATTTT
TRBJ2-2	TRBV7-9	NA	CASSLALDSEGSGELFF	TGTGCCAGCAGCTTAGCTCTAGACAGCGAAGGTAGCGGGGAGCTGTTTTTT
TRBJ2-7	TRBV13	NA	CASSLGRSYEQYF	TGTGCCAGCAGCTTAGGCCGTTCCTACGAGCAGTACTTC
TRBJ2-5	TRBV19	TRBD2	CASTGLAGGEETQYF	TGTGCCAGTACTGGACTAGCGGGAGGGGAAGAGACCCAGTACTTC